The 15 T cell receptor beta chains below come from one sample, sequenced in a study of T cell responses to AZD1222 COVID-19 vaccine. The table came from immunoSEQ multiplex PCR; TCRdb's copy has only in-frame clones and leaves some out. The sample consists of 150,000 to 200,000 clones, 85% to 95% of them appearing once. This specimen consisted of peripheral blood, obtained on day 0 of AZD1222 vaccination. The receptors were sampled from an adult in good health.

The chain couples TRBV5-5 to TRBJ2-2; the match to TRBD2 covers 11 bases. V lost 3 bases to trimming and J lost 1 base; unmatched junction nucleotides: 8. The CDR3 runs to 18 residues. The germline V gene encodes CDR1 SGHKS and CDR2 YYEKEE (reference sequence). CDR3 nucleotide sequence: TGTGCCAGCAGCTCCACCGGGACTAGCGGTGTGAACACCGGGGAGCTGTTTTTT. This encodes CASSSTGTSGVNTGELFF.

This sequence joins TRBV10-2 and TRBJ2-5, with D unresolved. V lost 2 bases and J 4 bases, leaving 8 bases between the germline ends. From germline, CDR1 is WSHSY and CDR2 SAAADI. The CDR3 extends over 13 amino acids. CDR3 DNA: TGCGCCAGCAGTGAGGGGGAACGAGAGACCCAGTACTTC. It encodes CASSEGERETQYF.

This sequence joins TRBV2 and TRBJ1-3; D gene unclear. Germline CDR1 and CDR2: SNHLY and FYNNEI. Trimming stripped 5 bases from V and 0 bases from J, with 8 bases between. The CDR3 sequence is 14 residues long. As DNA, the CDR3 is TGTGCCAGCAGTTCGATTTCCTCTGGAAACACCATATATTTT. As protein: CASSSISSGNTIYF.

V is TRBV29-1 and J is TRBJ2-7; 8 nucleotides line up with TRBD2. The germline gives CDR1 SQVTM, CDR2 ANQGSEA. There are 14 residues in the CDR3. Trimming removed 5 bases from V and 1 base from J; junction bases left unmatched: 7. DNA of the CDR3: TGCAGCGTTTTGGCCGGGAGGGGATCCTACGAGCAGTACTTC. It specifies CSVLAGRGSYEQYF.

This sequence joins TRBV7-9 and TRBJ1-2, with unresolved D. Between the trimmed V and J ends, which lost 1 base and 7 bases, there was a span of 13 bases. The CDR3 is 14 residues long. The germline V gene encodes CDR1 SEHNR and CDR2 FQNEAQ (reference sequence). The CDR3 is CASSLVVSNTGYTF. The CDR3 DNA reads as TGTGCCAGCAGCTTAGTGGTCAGTAATACTGGCTACACCTTC.

The chain joins TRBV15 to TRBJ1-5; the D is unclear. Germline CDR1 reads LNHNV; CDR2 reads YYDKDF (reference sequence). CDR3 length: 17 residues. The ends were cut back, 1 base at V and 4 bases at J, with 17 bases in the middle. CDR3 DNA sequence: TGTGCCACCAGCAGAGTTCCTCCGGTGGCCCGAAATCAGCCCCAGCATTTT. It codes for CATSRVPPVARNQPQHF.

V and J are TRBV4-1 and TRBJ2-1; 11 positions match TRBD2. V was pared by 2 bases and J by 4 bases, with 7 bases of the junction left unmatched. The CDR3 has 17 residues. CDR1 MGHRA and CDR2 YSYEKL come from the germline V gene. Here the CDR3 reads CASSQTPTSGEYNEQFF. For the CDR3, the DNA is TGCGCCAGCAGCCAAACCCCGACTAGCGGGGAATACAATGAGCAGTTCTTC.

The V gene is TRBV5-1, the J gene TRBJ1-2; D is perhaps TRBD1 (6 bases). The germline V gene has CDR1 SGHRS and CDR2 YFSETQ. This CDR3 spans 15 amino acids. The ends were cut back, 0 bases at V and 8 bases at J, with 17 bases in the middle. CDR3 DNA sequence: TGCGCCAGCAGCTTGGCGACAGGCCCGACTGGAGGCTACACCTTC. This codes for CASSLATGPTGGYTF.

This sequence joins TRBV6-5 and TRBJ2-1, with a possible D match to TRBD2 (6 bases). V lost 0 bases and J lost 6, with 9 bases in between. Germline V gene lookup returns CDR1 MNHEY and CDR2 SVGAGI. The CDR3 runs 14 residues. CDR3 sequence: CASSYSPGVNEQFF. Here the CDR3 DNA reads TGTGCCAGCAGTTACTCACCGGGGGTCAATGAGCAGTTCTTC.

V gene TRBV7-9 combines with J gene TRBJ2-1; maybe TRBD1 (6 bases). Germline assignment: CDR1 SEHNR and CDR2 FQNEAQ (reference sequence). The CDR3 has 15 amino acids. Trimming removed 4 bases from V and 6 bases from J, with 16 bases in between. Here the CDR3 reads CASSSHGGQFNEQFF. Here the CDR3 DNA reads TGTGCCAGCAGCTCGCACGGCGGACAGTTCAATGAGCAGTTCTTC.

CDR3 protein: CASSLHTSYEQYF. CDR3 sequence (DNA): TGTGCCAGCAGCCTACATACGTCCTACGAGCAGTACTTC. The genes are TRBV6-5 and TRBJ2-7, with D unclear. Germline values: CDR1 MNHEY, CDR2 SVGAGI. CDR3 length: 13 residues. Between the trimmed V and J ends, which lost 6 bases and 1 base, there was a span of 10 bases.

The chain has TRBV5-6 and TRBJ2-1; 9 nucleotides align to TRBD2. Per germline, CDR1 SGHDT and CDR2 YYEEEE. CDR3 length: 14 amino acids. With V trimmed by 0 bases and J by 7 bases, 2 bases remained unmatched. This CDR3 is CASSLGAGGNEQFF. CDR3 sequence (DNA): TGTGCCAGCAGCTTGGGAGCGGGGGGAAATGAGCAGTTCTTC.

This chain uses TRBV7-3 with TRBJ1-6; D may be TRBD1 (5 bases). In germline, CDR1 is SGHTA, CDR2 FQGTGA. The ends were cut back, 3 bases at V and 6 bases at J, with 9 bases in the middle. This CDR3 has 14 amino acids. The CDR3 here is CASSFQGTNSPLHF. CDR3 in DNA: TGTGCCAGCAGCTTTCAGGGAACTAATTCACCCCTCCACTTT.

A single count supports this clone. The gene calls are TRBV27 and TRBJ1-3, with a weak D call TRBD1 (5 bases). The CDR3 extends over 14 amino acids. V was clipped by 5 bases and J by 2 bases, with 10 bases between them. Germline CDR1 is MNHEY and CDR2 is SMNVEV (reference sequence). In DNA form, the CDR3 reads TGTGCCAGCAGTCCAGGGTATACTGGAAACACCATATATTTT. This gives the protein CASSPGYTGNTIYF.

This clone was seen only a few times. The CDR3 nucleotides read TGTGCCAGTAGAAACTCATTAAGGGAGCCCCAGCATTTT. It encodes CASRNSLREPQHF. The rearrangement uses TRBV19 and TRBJ1-5; unclear D gene. CDR3 length: 13 residues. From germline, CDR1 is LNHDA and CDR2 SQIVND (reference sequence). V was cut by 6 bases and J by 8 bases, with 14 bases left in between.